Shown below are 14 T cell receptor beta chains from a single sample sequenced in a study of Graves' ophthalmopathy and Graves' hyperthyroidism. Investigators amplified TCR beta CDR3 regions from RNA transcripts. The library came from an HTBI-primed first-round RT-PCR and a second-round multiplex PCR. TCRdb called the multiplex PCR reads again in MiXCR, with one record for every CDR3 protein. The sample has 900,000 to 1,200,000 distinct CDR3 sequences, less than 45% seen once. Input material: peripheral blood or thyroid tissue (not recorded which). These receptors originate from an adult man with Graves' hyperthyroidism.

This clonotype was observed a few times. The chain carries TRBV9 and TRBJ1-2; D remains unclear. V was trimmed by 0 bases and J by 7 bases, leaving 16 bases between them. The CDR3 runs to 15 residues. Germline assignment: CDR1 SGDLS and CDR2 YYNGEE. CDR3 sequence: CASSVGDTPRSGYTF. The CDR3 DNA sequence: TGTGCCAGCAGCGTAGGAGACACCCCCCGGAGTGGCTACACCTTC.

The genes are TRBV7-9 and TRBJ2-5, with D perhaps TRBD1 or TRBD2 (7 bases each). This CDR3 spans 15 amino acids. V shed 5 bases and J shed 3 bases, with 16 bases lying between them. Germline V CDR1 and CDR2: SEHNR, FQNEAQ (reference sequence). The CDR3 DNA sequence: TGTGCCAGCAGCCCAGGGGGGGGGCCTGAAGAGACCCAGTACTTC. Translating it yields CASSPGGGPEETQYF.

This clonotype appeared many times. This chain joins TRBV4-1 and TRBJ2-5; possibly TRBD1 or TRBD2 for D (5 bases each). The CDR3 is 15 residues long. Trimming removed 2 bases at V and 0 bases at J, with 10 bases between. Germline V gene sequence: CDR1 MGHRA, CDR2 YSYEKL. The CDR3 is CASSQLEGYQETQYF. CDR3 DNA: TGCGCCAGCAGCCAACTAGAGGGGTACCAAGAGACCCAGTACTTC.

This clonotype showed up just a few times. This may be a read error, as it is one base from a much larger clone. This sequence joins TRBV28 and TRBJ1-2; D not resolved. Per germline, CDR1 MDHEN and CDR2 SYDVKM. Trimming stripped 6 bases from V and 8 bases from J, with 1 base between. The CDR3 is 8 residues long. CDR3 nucleotide sequence: TGTGCCAGCAGGGGCTACACCTTC. Its translation: CASRGYTF.

Regarding this clonotype: It may be a read error: a sequence one base away is much more abundant. This sequence joins TRBV7-9 and TRBJ2-6; D gene unclear. CDR3 length equals 12 residues. The germline CDR1 and CDR2 sequences are SEHNR and FQNEAQ (reference sequence). The CDR3 protein is CASSFGDNVLTF. In DNA, the CDR3 is TGTGCCAGCAGCTTTGGGGACAACGTCCTGACTTTC.

The chain joins TRBV2 to TRBJ1-3; D may be TRBD1 (6 bases). The CDR3 has 18 residues. Trimming took 1 base from V and 3 from J, leaving 19 bases between them. CDR1 and CDR2 (germline): SNHLY, FYNNEI. CDR3 sequence (DNA): TGTGCCAGCAGTGAAGGCCCTCCTGCAGGGGTTAGTGGAAACACCATATATTTT. Translating gives CASSEGPPAGVSGNTIYF.

This chain joins TRBV14 and TRBJ2-7; no reliable D call. CDR3 size: 13 residues. The V end lost 2 bases, the J end lost 7 bases, and 12 bases lay between the germline ends. CDR1 is SGHDN, CDR2 FVKESK, per germline. The DNA for the CDR3 is TGTGCCAGCAGCCAAAACACCCAATTAGAGCAGTACTTC. This codes for CASSQNTQLEQYF.

The gene calls are TRBV10-3 and TRBJ1-1; the D gene is possibly TRBD1 (6 bases). Trimming removed 5 bases from V and 1 base from J, with 14 bases in between. The CDR3 is 15 amino acids. Per germline, CDR1 ENHRY and CDR2 SYGVKD. In nucleotides, the CDR3 is TGTGCCATCAGTCCGTCAGGGGCCGGGAACACTGAAGCTTTCTTT. It encodes CAISPSGAGNTEAFF.

The chain carries TRBV14 and TRBJ1-6, with 9 bases matching TRBD1. Trimming took 2 bases from V and 11 from J; bases not matched to a gene: 10. Germline loops: CDR1 SGHDN, CDR2 FVKESK. There are 16 residues in the CDR3. CDR3 bases: TGTGCCAGCAGCCAACTGGACAGGGGACAGAGTCCACCCCTCCACTTT. It codes for CASSQLDRGQSPPLHF.

The CDR3: CASSYILLNGNTEAFF. DNA for the CDR3: TGTGCCAGCAGTTACATTCTGCTCAACGGGAACACTGAAGCTTTCTTT. The chain has TRBV6-6 and TRBJ1-1, with D unresolved. The CDR3 is made up of 16 amino acids. Germline assignment: CDR1 MNHNY and CDR2 SVGAGI (reference sequence). The germline V and J ends were trimmed by 2 bases and 1 base, with 14 bases remaining between them.

This clonotype was recorded at least ten times. The rearrangement joins TRBV6-6 to TRBJ1-5, with D perhaps TRBD1 (5 bases). The CDR3 totals 16 residues. Germline V gives CDR1 MNHNY, CDR2 SVGAGI (reference sequence). V lost 8 bases to trimming and J lost 4 bases, with 21 bases between them. The DNA for the CDR3 is TGTGCCAGCGCCACAACGTTAGGGGTGGGGAATCAGCCCCAGCATTTT. It yields the protein CASATTLGVGNQPQHF.

In this sample, this clonotype turned up a few times. Germline and junction disagree at one end, which may indicate a read error. V gene TRBV10-2 combines with J gene TRBJ1-6; 7 nucleotides align to TRBD1. The CDR3 loop spans 14 amino acids. Germline V gene sequence: CDR1 WSHSY, CDR2 SAAADI. The CDR3 nucleotides are TGTGCCAGCAGTTACGACAGGGTCGGTTCACCCCTCCACTTT. Encoded protein: CASSYDRVGSPLHF.

This clonotype has more than one count but fewer than ten. The genes are TRBV10-3 and TRBJ2-7, with D perhaps matching TRBD2 (5 bases). Germline V lookup: CDR1 ENHRY, CDR2 SYGVKD. With 1 base removed from V and 0 bases from J, the gap between germline ends came to 7 bases. The CDR3 spans 14 residues. CDR3 protein: CAISEYTSSYEQYF. The CDR3 DNA reads TGTGCCATCAGTGAGTACACTAGCTCCTACGAGCAGTACTTC.

The chain employs TRBV7-9 and TRBJ2-2; possibly TRBD2 for D (6 bases). The CDR3 totals 18 residues. V gave up 5 bases and J gave up 3 bases, with 22 bases separating them. Per the germline V gene, CDR1 is SEHNR and CDR2 is FQNEAQ (reference sequence). The CDR3 region is CASSPPVGLTADTGELFF. The CDR3 DNA follows: TGTGCCAGCAGCCCCCCCGTGGGACTCACGGCGGACACCGGGGAGCTGTTTTTT.